This is a list of T cell receptor beta chains from one sample in a study of cytomegalovirus exposure and HLA in healthy donors. TCRdb keeps only in-frame clones here, not all; method: immunoSEQ multiplex PCR. Of around 130,000 clones detected, around 67% appear once; the ten largest clones hold more than 2%. Sequenced material: PBMCs. These receptors all stem from a woman between 35 and 50 years old in good health and CMV-seropositive. Both conserved end residues are part of each CDR3. A D gene is named only where the DNA matches it firmly. Expanded clones get a size class; other rows say once, few or many, or leave the size out.

V	size	J	D	CDR3	DNA
TRBV5-4	few	TRBJ2-3	TRBD2	CASSSAGTSTDTQYF	TGTGCCAGCAGCTCAGCGGGGACTAGCACAGATACGCAGTATTTT
TRBV9	.	TRBJ2-5	.	CASSATGVRETQYF	TGTGCCAGCAGCGCGACAGGTGTCAGGGAGACCCAGTACTTC
TRBV15	few	TRBJ2-7	.	CATSTSTGIYEQYF	TGTGCCACCAGCACCAGCACGGGAATCTACGAGCAGTACTTC
TRBV18	.	TRBJ2-2	.	CASSTGSTGELFF	TGTGCCAGCTCAACAGGGAGCACCGGGGAGCTGTTTTTT
TRBV18	.	TRBJ2-5	TRBD1	CASSPGQEETQYF	TGTGCCAGCTCACCGGGACAGGAAGAGACCCAGTACTTC
TRBV12-5	.	TRBJ2-2	TRBD2	CASGFRGLAGGITGELFF	TGTGCTAGTGGTTTTCGGGGACTAGCGGGAGGGATCACCGGGGAGCTGTTTTTT
TRBV4-1	.	TRBJ2-3	TRBD1	CASSLRQGSTDTQYF	TGCGCCAGCAGCTTACGACAGGGAAGCACAGATACGCAGTATTTT
TRBV6-4	.	TRBJ1-1	.	CASSEPGLNTEAFF	TGTGCCAGCAGTGAGCCAGGTTTGAACACTGAAGCTTTCTTT
TRBV19	.	TRBJ2-5	TRBD1	CASSMGGTGQQETQYF	TGTGCCAGTAGTATGGGTGGGACAGGGCAACAAGAGACCCAGTACTTC
TRBV5-1	.	TRBJ2-3	.	CASRAQGASTDTQYF	TGCGCCAGCAGGGCACAAGGGGCTAGCACAGATACGCAGTATTTT
TRBV11-2	many	TRBJ2-7	.	CASSSEFGLYEQYF	TGTGCCAGCAGCTCGGAGTTTGGTCTCTACGAGCAGTACTTC
TRBV30	.	TRBJ2-7	TRBD1	CAWSATGNSYEQYF	TGTGCCTGGAGTGCGACAGGGAACTCCTACGAGCAGTACTTC
TRBV19	once	TRBJ1-3	.	CASKGPSGNTIYF	TGTGCCAGTAAGGGGCCCTCTGGAAACACCATATATTTT
TRBV29-1	.	TRBJ1-2	TRBD1	CSVGDRYGYTF	TGCAGCGTCGGGGACAGATATGGCTACACCTTC
TRBV7-9	.	TRBJ2-1	TRBD2	CASSLRLAGNYNEQFF	TGTGCCAGCAGCCTCAGACTAGCTGGTAACTACAATGAGCAGTTCTTC
TRBV29-1	.	TRBJ2-3	TRBD1	CSVELRDRGTDTQYF	TGCAGCGTTGAACTCCGGGACAGGGGCACAGATACGCAGTATTTT
TRBV5-4	.	TRBJ1-1	.	CASSPGQKMNTEAFF	TGTGCCAGCAGCCCAGGACAAAAAATGAACACTGAAGCTTTCTTT
TRBV2	.	TRBJ1-2	TRBD1	CASRGTGPYGYTF	TGTGCCAGCAGGGGGACAGGGCCCTATGGCTACACCTTC
TRBV6-1	.	TRBJ1-2	TRBD1	CASRDRNNYGYTF	TGTGCCAGCAGGGACAGGAATAACTATGGCTACACCTTC
TRBV7-3	.	TRBJ2-2	TRBD1	CASSFTGVGTGELFF	TGTGCCAGCAGCTTTACAGGGGTCGGCACCGGGGAGCTGTTTTTT
TRBV28	.	TRBJ2-2	.	CASSSSSLGSPGELFF	TGTGCCAGCAGTTCCTCCTCACTGGGCTCCCCCGGGGAGCTGTTTTTT
TRBV21-1	few	TRBJ1-6	.	CASSTRTGRGYNSPLHF	TGTGCCAGCAGCACCAGGACAGGGCGGGGGTATAATTCACCCCTCCACTTT
TRBV6-5	.	TRBJ1-1	TRBD1	CASTDRVNTEAFF	TGTGCCAGCACCGACAGGGTGAACACTGAAGCTTTCTTT
TRBV27	.	TRBJ2-7	TRBD2	CASGWTSPYEQYF	TGTGCCAGTGGATGGACTAGTCCCTACGAGCAGTACTTC
TRBV11-3	.	TRBJ2-5	TRBD1	CASSLGTGAGETQYF	TGTGCCAGCAGCCTCGGGACAGGGGCAGGGGAGACCCAGTACTTC
TRBV11-3	.	TRBJ2-3	.	CASSLGKGTGDTQYF	TGTGCCAGCAGCTTAGGAAAGGGTACGGGGGATACGCAGTATTTT
TRBV10-1	few	TRBJ2-3	.	CAIQAWRTGDTQYF	TGCGCCATCCAAGCATGGCGGACGGGGGATACGCAGTATTTT
TRBV27	.	TRBJ1-2	.	CASSATSGGGGYTF	TGTGCCAGCAGTGCTACCTCCGGGGGAGGTGGCTACACCTTC
TRBV4-1	.	TRBJ1-4	.	CASSQDSVLANEKLFF	TGCGCCAGCAGCCAAGACTCGGTTCTCGCTAATGAAAAACTGTTTTTT
TRBV19	few	TRBJ1-5	TRBD1	CASSPRDRGKNQPQHF	TGTGCCAGTAGTCCCCGGGACAGGGGAAAAAATCAGCCCCAGCATTTT
TRBV6-1	few	TRBJ1-1	TRBD1	CASCDRGRTEAFF	TGTGCCAGCTGTGACAGGGGGCGCACTGAAGCTTTCTTT
TRBV10-3	few	TRBJ1-3	TRBD1	CASGDSSGNTIYF	TGTGCCAGCGGGGACAGCTCTGGAAACACCATATATTTT
TRBV7-2	.	TRBJ2-1	TRBD1	CASSPAGTAVNEQFF	TGTGCCAGCAGTCCGGCCGGGACAGCAGTCAATGAGCAGTTCTTC
TRBV28	.	TRBJ2-7	TRBD2	CASRRLGVGREGNEQYF	TGTGCCAGCAGGAGGCTTGGGGTTGGCAGGGAGGGCAACGAGCAGTACTTC
TRBV7-2	.	TRBJ2-3	TRBD2	CASSFLPSSGRADTQYF	TGTGCCAGCAGCTTCTTGCCCTCTAGCGGGAGGGCAGATACGCAGTATTTT
TRBV18	once	TRBJ1-5	.	CASSPVSGESGQPQHF	TGTGCCAGCTCACCAGTGTCAGGCGAGTCAGGTCAGCCCCAGCATTTT
TRBV11-1	.	TRBJ1-4	.	CASSLTSAATNEKLFF	TGTGCCAGCAGCTTAACGAGTGCGGCAACTAATGAAAAACTGTTTTTT
TRBV5-6	.	TRBJ2-7	TRBD1	CASSLPILPGQGVSYEQYF	TGTGCCAGCAGCTTACCAATCCTCCCGGGACAGGGGGTATCCTACGAGCAGTACTTC
TRBV27	.	TRBJ2-3	TRBD1	CASSSRQGSWTDTQYF	TGTGCCAGCAGTTCCCGACAGGGTTCATGGACAGATACGCAGTATTTT
TRBV5-8	.	TRBJ2-1	TRBD2	CASSMGLAGAWEQFF	TGTGCCAGCAGCATGGGGCTAGCGGGGGCGTGGGAGCAGTTCTTC
TRBV19	.	TRBJ2-7	.	CASSTRTSAPGEQYF	TGTGCCAGTAGTACACGAACCTCGGCCCCGGGCGAGCAGTACTTC
TRBV4-1	.	TRBJ2-3	TRBD2	CASSQDGGEDTQYF	TGTGCCAGCAGCCAAGATGGGGGGGAGGATACGCAGTATTTT
TRBV6-5	.	TRBJ1-6	TRBD1	CASSRPRGRNSPLHF	TGTGCCAGCAGCCGCCCCAGGGGGCGGAATTCACCCCTCCACTTT
TRBV5-4	.	TRBJ2-1	TRBD2	CASSPPAGAYNEQFF	TGTGCCAGCAGCCCCCCGGCGGGGGCCTACAATGAGCAGTTCTTC
TRBV7-3	.	TRBJ1-2	TRBD1	CASSLTTGGAYGYTF	TGTGCCAGCAGCTTAACGACAGGGGGCGCCTATGGCTACACCTTC
TRBV9	.	TRBJ2-2	.	CASSGLSQMNTGELFF	TGTGCCAGCAGCGGGTTATCCCAGATGAACACCGGGGAGCTGTTTTTT
TRBV30	.	TRBJ2-5	TRBD1	CAWRTGQGLAGQETQYF	TGTGCCTGGAGGACGGGACAGGGGTTAGCGGGGCAAGAGACCCAGTACTTC
TRBV28	.	TRBJ1-5	.	CASSSVPFQGPREPQHF	TGTGCCAGCAGTTCCGTTCCCTTTCAGGGGCCCCGGGAGCCCCAGCATTTT
TRBV5-5	.	TRBJ1-1	.	CASSFRPNTEAFF	TGTGCCAGCAGCTTCAGGCCTAACACTGAAGCTTTCTTT
TRBV6-1	.	TRBJ2-3	.	CASSSRQGTDTQYF	TGTGCCAGCAGTTCCCGGCAGGGCACAGATACGCAGTATTTT
TRBV28	.	TRBJ2-7	.	CATAGPHEQYF	TGTGCCACCGCGGGGCCCCACGAGCAGTACTTC
TRBV5-1	.	TRBJ1-3	.	CASSLATGYSGNTIYF	TGCGCCAGCAGCTTGGCAACAGGCTACTCTGGAAACACCATATATTTT
TRBV6-5	.	TRBJ1-1	TRBD1	CASSEGGTGRWAFF	TGTGCCAGCAGTGAAGGGGGGACAGGGCGGTGGGCTTTCTTT